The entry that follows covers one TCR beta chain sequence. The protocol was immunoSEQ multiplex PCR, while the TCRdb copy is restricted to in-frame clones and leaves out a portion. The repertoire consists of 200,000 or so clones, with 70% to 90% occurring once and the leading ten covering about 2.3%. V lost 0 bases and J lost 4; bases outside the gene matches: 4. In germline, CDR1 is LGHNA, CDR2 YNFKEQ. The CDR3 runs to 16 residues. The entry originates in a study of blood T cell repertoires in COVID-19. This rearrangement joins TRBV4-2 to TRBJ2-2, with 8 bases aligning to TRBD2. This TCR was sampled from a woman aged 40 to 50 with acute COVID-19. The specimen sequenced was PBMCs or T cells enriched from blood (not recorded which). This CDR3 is CASSQDRGGVTGELFF. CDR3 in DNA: TGTGCCAGCAGCCAAGATCGGGGGGGCGTCACCGGGGAGCTGTTTTTT.